This TCR beta chain was identified in a study of shared clonotypes between healthy human individuals. The overall study: The donor pool was made up of two women and a few men aged 18 to 49.

About this clone itself: In the same sample, other DNA sequences code for this CDR3.

With CCR7-negative CD45RA+ TemRA cells, CD45RO+ cells were combined in CD8 memory. Deep was the level at which the assay was run. Data came from immunoSEQ multiplex PCR; TCRdb stores just in-frame clones and leaves some out. The sample holds 600,000 to 750,000 clones, around 91% seen once. Trimming took 2 bases from V and 5 from J, leaving 15 bases between them. Germline-derived CDR1 and CDR2 are SEHNR and FQNEAQ (reference sequence). This CDR3 contains 15 residues. Sample: memory CD8+ T cells from PBMCs. Subset here: CD45RO+ cells pooled with CCR7-negative TemRA cells. The sequence was obtained from a man aged 18 to 35 in good health. Some clones in this sample may be carry-over from other donors' samples. This chain links TRBV7-9 with TRBJ1-1; D might be TRBD1 (6 bases). In nucleotides, the CDR3 is TGTGCCAGCAGCTTATGGTCGGGGGCGAGGACTGAAGCTTTCTTT. It yields the protein CASSLWSGARTEAFF. The entire variable domain, with the rest obtained from reference TRBV7-9 and TRBJ1-1, is as follows: DTGVSQNPRHKITKRGQNVTFRCDPISEHNRLYWYRQTLGQGPEFLTYFQNEAQLEKSRLLSDRFSAERPKGSFSTLEIQRTEQGDSAMYLCASSLWSGARTEAFFGQGTRLTVV.